Following are 32 T cell receptor beta chains from one sample sequenced in a study of blood T cell repertoires in COVID-19. Sequencing used immunoSEQ multiplex PCR; TCRdb keeps in-frame clones, though not all of them. There are approximately 300,000 clones in the sample; roughly 89% occur only once, and approximately 4.6% lies in the top ten. The sequenced sample was peripheral blood. These receptors were collected from a man aged 35 to 55 with acute or convalescent COVID-19.

This clone was observed a handful of times. This chain uses TRBV19 with TRBJ1-1, with TRBD1 matching over 12 bases. Germline CDR1 reads LNHDA; CDR2 reads SQIVND (reference sequence). V gave up 5 bases and J gave up 6 bases; unmatched junction bases: 10. The CDR3 is made up of 16 amino acids. Written as DNA, the CDR3 is TGTGCCAGTAGTGAGGGGGGACAGGGGGCGTCCCCTGAAGCTTTCTTT. Protein sequence: CASSEGGQGASPEAFF.

There are a few counts of this clone. The chain joins TRBV20-1 to TRBJ1-1; possibly TRBD1 for D (6 bases). Germline CDR1 reads DFQATT; CDR2 reads SNEGSKA (reference sequence). V was cut by 5 bases and J by 6 bases, with 10 bases left in between. The CDR3 sequence is 11 residues long. In nucleotides, the CDR3 is TGCAGTGCTGGACAGTACGCTGAAGCTTTCTTT. This encodes CSAGQYAEAFF.

This chain links TRBV15 with TRBJ2-3; 10 bases line up with TRBD1. The CDR3 loop spans 15 amino acids. The V segment lost 8 bases and the J segment 4 bases; nucleotides outside the gene matches: 9. CDR1 LNHNV and CDR2 YYDKDF come from the germline V gene (reference sequence). The DNA for the CDR3 is TGTGCCACCCTCAGGGAGACAGGGGGCCCAGATACGCAGTATTTT. Its translation: CATLRETGGPDTQYF.

The chain links TRBV2 to TRBJ1-6, with 8 bases aligning to TRBD1. The CDR3 runs 15 residues. Germline CDR1 reads SNHLY; CDR2 reads FYNNEI. Trimming at V came to 7 bases and at J to 10 bases, leaving 12 bases not matched to a gene. CDR3 region: CASKRTGLIGSPLHF. The CDR3 nucleotides are TGTGCCAGCAAACGGACAGGGCTAATAGGGTCACCCCTCCACTTT. The full variable domain, rest sourced from reference TRBV2 and TRBJ1-6, is EPEVTQTPSHQVTQMGQEVILRCVPISNHLYFYWYRQILGQKVEFLVSFYNNEISEKSEIFDDQFSVERPDGSNFTLKIRSTKLEDSAMYFCASKRTGLIGSPLHFGNGTRLTVT.

The V gene is TRBV3-1 (or the pseudogene TRBV3-2), the J gene TRBJ1-2, with TRBD1 as a possible D gene (6 bases). Germline assignment: CDR1 LGHDT and CDR2 YNNKEL (reference sequence). Trimming took 1 base from V and 5 from J, leaving 14 bases between them. The CDR3 spans 15 residues. CDR3 in DNA: TGTGCCAGCAGCCAAGGAAGGGGGGGATTTTATGGCTACACCTTC. Its translation: CASSQGRGGFYGYTF.

This clone was counted a single time. The rearrangement links TRBV6-5 to TRBJ1-1; no clear D gene. Germline loops: CDR1 MNHEY, CDR2 SVGAGI. V shed 2 bases and J shed 6 bases, with 10 bases lying between them. CDR3 length: 13 amino acids. CDR3 nucleotide sequence: TGTGCCAGCAGTTACCCGGGGAGGGCTGAAGCTTTCTTT. Amino acid sequence: CASSYPGRAEAFF.

V gene TRBV5-1 combines with J gene TRBJ1-1, with a tentative D call TRBD1 (6 bases). The CDR3 has 14 amino acids. Germline values: CDR1 SGHRS, CDR2 YFSETQ. Trimming stripped 3 bases from V and 1 base from J, with 10 bases between. Here the CDR3 DNA reads TGCGCCAGCAGCTCCCAGGGGTGGAACACTGAAGCTTTCTTT. Its translation is CASSSQGWNTEAFF.

The V and J genes are TRBV29-1 and TRBJ2-2; a weak D match, TRBD1 (5 bases). Per the germline V gene, CDR1 is SQVTM and CDR2 is ANQGSEA. Trimming shortened V by 7 bases and J by 8 bases, and 20 bases separated the two germline ends. The length of the CDR3 is 14 residues. CDR3 nucleotide sequence: TGCAGCGCTCAAGGGGCCCAGTCGGTAGGGGAGCTGTTTTTT. Its translation: CSAQGAQSVGELFF.

The chain links TRBV10-3 to TRBJ2-7; the D is unclear. The CDR3 is made up of 12 amino acids. CDR1 is ENHRY and CDR2 is SYGVKD in the germline V gene. V lost 0 bases to trimming and J lost 7 bases, with 7 bases between them. CDR3: CAISESTGEQYF. The CDR3 bases are TGTGCCATCAGTGAGTCGACTGGGGAGCAGTACTTC.

The V call is TRBV11-1, the J call TRBJ2-3; D is undetermined. CDR3 length: 15 amino acids. Trimming left V 5 bases short and J 0 bases short, with 12 bases between. Germline V gene sequence: CDR1 SGHAT, CDR2 FQDESV (reference sequence). The CDR3 loop reads CASSKRLSSTDTQYF. DNA for the CDR3: TGTGCCAGCAGCAAACGACTGTCTAGCACAGATACGCAGTATTTT.

The chain carries TRBV30 and TRBJ2-7, with 11 bases lining up with TRBD1. V was pared by 5 bases and J by 2 bases, with 2 bases of the junction left unmatched. The CDR3 is 13 residues long. Germline assignment: CDR1 GTSNPN and CDR2 SVGIG (reference sequence). CDR3 DNA sequence: TGTGCCTGGGGGACAGGGGGTACCTACGAGCAGTACTTC. Its protein product is CAWGTGGTYEQYF. Variable domain in full (rest from reference TRBV30 and TRBJ2-7): SQTIHQWPATLVQPVGSPLSLECTVEGTSNPNLYWYRQAAGRGLQLLFYSVGIGQISSEVPQNLSASRPQDRQFILSSKKLLLSDSGFYLCAWGTGGTYEQYFGPGTRLTVT.

This chain links TRBV11-2 with TRBJ1-1, with a weak D call TRBD1 (5 bases). The CDR3 runs to 16 residues. Between the trimmed V and J ends, which lost 5 bases and 3 bases, there was a span of 19 bases. Germline V gives CDR1 SGHAT, CDR2 FQNNGV. CDR3 sequence reads: CASSPIRWGGDTEAFF. CDR3 DNA sequence: TGTGCCAGCAGCCCGATTAGGTGGGGGGGGGACACTGAAGCTTTCTTT.

For this clone: This specimen includes other DNA sequences encoding the same CDR3. J is TRBJ1-5 and V is TRBV2; 7 nucleotides match TRBD1. This CDR3 region has 14 residues. J lost 4 bases, V lost 3 bases, and 3 bases had no gene match. CDR1 is SNHLY, CDR2 FYNNEI, per germline. As DNA, the CDR3 is TGTGCCAGCAGTGAGGGACAGCCAAATCAGCCCCAGCATTTT. It translates to CASSEGQPNQPQHF.

This chain links TRBV5-5 with TRBJ1-2; D call uncertain. Trimming removed 0 bases from V and 7 bases from J, with 22 bases in between. The CDR3 totals 17 residues. The germline CDR1 and CDR2 sequences are SGHKS and YYEKEE (reference sequence). In DNA form, the CDR3 reads TGTGCCAGCAGCTTGGTTGGTGGAGGTTTTACCCAGCCTGGCTACACCTTC. Translation gives CASSLVGGGFTQPGYTF.

In this sample, this clone turned up once. V gene TRBV7-8 combines with J gene TRBJ2-4; a possible D gene is TRBD1 (6 bases). The germline CDR1 and CDR2 sequences are SGHVS and FQNEAQ. Trimming took 1 base from V and 0 from J, leaving 16 bases between them. The CDR3 totals 18 residues. CDR3 coding DNA: TGTGCCAGCAGCTTAGGGATTCTCAGGGGCGCAGCCAAAAACATTCAGTACTTC. It encodes CASSLGILRGAAKNIQYF.

V is TRBV2 and J is TRBJ2-1, with TRBD1 as a possible D gene (5 bases). CDR3 length: 11 residues. Trimming removed 7 bases from V and 9 bases from J, with 10 bases in between. CDR1 is SNHLY, CDR2 FYNNEI, per germline. DNA of the CDR3: TGTGCCAGCACTTCCCAGGGTGAGCAGTTCTTC. As protein: CASTSQGEQFF.

The gene calls are TRBV3-1 (or the pseudogene TRBV3-2) and TRBJ1-2; TRBD1 matches 11 bases. CDR1 is LGHDT and CDR2 is YNNKEL in the germline V gene (reference sequence). The CDR3 spans 15 residues. V was pared by 2 bases and J by 4 bases, with 3 bases of the junction left unmatched. CDR3 residues: CASSQRGTGGYGYTF. The CDR3 DNA reads as TGTGCCAGCAGCCAACGTGGGACAGGGGGCTATGGCTACACCTTC.

The V call is TRBV9, the J call TRBJ1-2; TRBD1 matches at 12 bases. The V gene end was trimmed by 4 bases and the J gene end by 3 bases; junction bases not matched to a gene: 10. The CDR3 extends over 17 amino acids. The germline CDR1 and CDR2 sequences are SGDLS and YYNGEE. This chain's CDR3 is CASSPSGQGALDYGYTF. The DNA of the CDR3 is TGTGCCAGCAGCCCCTCGGGACAGGGGGCGTTGGACTATGGCTACACCTTC.

V is TRBV3-1 (or the pseudogene TRBV3-2) and J is TRBJ2-3, with 10 bases matching TRBD2. The length of the CDR3 is 16 residues. The germline CDR1 and CDR2 sequences are LGHDT and YNNKEL (reference sequence). V lost 1 base to trimming and J lost 4 bases; unmatched junction nucleotides: 5. Written as DNA, the CDR3 is TGTGCCAGCAGCCAAGGCAGCGGGGGGGCGGCAGATACGCAGTATTTT. Translated: CASSQGSGGAADTQYF.

This chain links TRBV6-7 with TRBJ2-2; D might be TRBD2 (5 bases). TRBV6-7 has ORF status, its function being uncertain. CDR3 length: 15 residues. The V gene lost 4 bases and the J gene lost 6 bases, with 15 bases spanning the gap. The CDR3 region has the DNA TGTGCCAGCAGTTTTCTTTTAGACGGGGCCGGGGAGCTGTTTTTT. It codes for CASSFLLDGAGELFF.

The chain recombines TRBV19 with TRBJ2-1; weak D call: TRBD2 (5 bases). This CDR3 comprises 17 residues. Deletions cut 6 bases from V and 5 bases from J, with 23 bases between. Per the germline V gene, CDR1 is LNHDA and CDR2 is SQIVND (reference sequence). The CDR3 DNA reads as TGTGCCAGTAGCTTCCCCGTAGGTCTAGCAGGTGACAATGAGCAGTTCTTC. Amino acid sequence: CASSFPVGLAGDNEQFF.

This clone was found once. This sequence joins TRBV6-1 and TRBJ1-2; 10 bases line up with TRBD1. The V gene's germline CDR1 is MNHNS and CDR2 SASEGT. Losses at the gene ends were 3 bases for V and 8 bases for J; bases not matched to a gene: 12. The CDR3 totals 16 residues. CDR3 amino acids: CASSDYSGTGVEGYTF. CDR3 in DNA: TGTGCCAGCAGTGACTATTCCGGGACAGGGGTCGAAGGCTACACCTTC.

CDR3 in amino acids: CASRDSGTGGVYGYTF. CDR3 DNA: TGTGCCAGCAGAGATTCGGGGACAGGGGGCGTCTATGGCTACACCTTC. J is TRBJ1-2 and V is TRBV25-1, with 12 bases fitting TRBD1. The CDR3 is 16 amino acids. Germline loops: CDR1 MGHDK, CDR2 SYGVNS. Trimming cost V 6 bases and J 4 bases; bases outside gene matches: 9.

The genes are TRBV24-1 and TRBJ2-2, with TRBD2 matching over 7 bases. V lost 5 bases and J lost 3; bases outside the gene matches: 2. CDR3 size: 14 residues. Looked up from germline, CDR1 is KGHDR and CDR2 is SFDVKD. The CDR3 coding sequence is TGTGCCACCAGTGCGGCGGGAGACACCGGGGAGCTGTTTTTT. This sequence encodes CATSAAGDTGELFF.

The chain has TRBV6-5 and TRBJ2-5; TRBD1 aligns across 7 bases. Germline V lookup: CDR1 MNHEY, CDR2 SVGAGI. CDR3 size: 14 residues. V shed 4 bases, J shed 4 bases, and the junction held 6 bases outside the gene matches. CDR3 DNA sequence: TGTGCCAGCAGTTTCAACAGGGGTGGAGAGACCCAGTACTTC. Translated, it gives CASSFNRGGETQYF.

This clone occurred once. This sequence joins TRBV6-2 or TRBV6-3 and TRBJ1-1, with D possibly matching TRBD1 (5 bases). CDR3 length equals 18 residues. The V gene's germline CDR1 is MNHEY and CDR2 SVGEGT. The V end was cut by 4 bases, the J end by 4 bases, with 25 bases between. The CDR3 DNA sequence: TGTGCCAGCAGTTTTGACCGGGACTCCAAAGGCAGGGCCACTGAAGCTTTCTTT. Protein sequence: CASSFDRDSKGRATEAFF.

The V call is TRBV5-1, the J call TRBJ1-1; D call uncertain. Germline V gene lookup returns CDR1 SGHRS and CDR2 YFSETQ. The CDR3 runs 15 residues. V shed 0 bases and J shed 5 bases, with 14 bases lying between them. CDR3 loop: CASSLAIPGTTEAFF. In DNA form, the CDR3 reads TGCGCCAGCAGCTTGGCCATTCCGGGTACAACTGAAGCTTTCTTT.

V usage is TRBV9 and J usage is TRBJ2-7; 8 bases align to TRBD1. This CDR3 is built from 15 residues. Looked up from germline, CDR1 is SGDLS and CDR2 is YYNGEE. V lost 5 bases and J lost 4; bases outside the gene matches: 11. CDR3 bases: TGTGCCAGCAGTTATGGGACAGGTAATCAATACGAGCAGTACTTC. It is translated as CASSYGTGNQYEQYF.

V usage is TRBV13 and J usage is TRBJ1-1, with TRBD1 as a possible D gene (5 bases). V dropped 3 bases and J dropped 2 bases, with 10 bases sitting between them. This CDR3 contains 14 residues. Germline V gene sequence: CDR1 PRHDT, CDR2 FYEKMQ (reference sequence). This CDR3 is CASSFLGENTEAFF. The DNA of the CDR3 is TGTGCCAGCAGCTTTTTAGGGGAAAACACTGAAGCTTTCTTT.

The gene calls are TRBV6-5 and TRBJ1-1; D gene ambiguous. Germline-derived CDR1 and CDR2 are MNHEY and SVGAGI. V was clipped by 10 bases and J by 4 bases, with 19 bases between them. The CDR3 has 14 amino acids. The CDR3 is CATAGRGFGTEAFF. The DNA of the CDR3 is TGTGCCACCGCAGGTCGTGGTTTCGGCACTGAAGCTTTCTTT.

The genes are TRBV29-1 and TRBJ2-3, with 9 bases identical to TRBD1. Germline trimming cut 3 bases from V and 2 bases from J; bases unmatched to any gene: 6. CDR3 length: 15 residues. Germline CDR1 and CDR2: SQVTM and ANQGSEA. CDR3 sequence (DNA): TGCAGCGTTGAGGGGGACAGGGTCGACACAGATACGCAGTATTTT. This codes for CSVEGDRVDTDTQYF.

The rearrangement links TRBV24-1 to TRBJ1-5; D not certain. CDR3 length equals 14 residues. The V gene's germline CDR1 is KGHDR and CDR2 SFDVKD. V was clipped by 5 bases and J by 9 bases, with 16 bases between them. CDR3 coding DNA: TGTGCCACCAGTGCGTCGGATGAGCCGGGGCCCCAGCATTTT. The encoded protein is CATSASDEPGPQHF.